This T cell receptor (beta chain) emerged from a study of cytomegalovirus exposure and HLA in healthy donors. Whole-study context: The early release's HLA-typed donors yielded about 85 million unique TCRs. Study-level points and caveats: Researchers counted over 150 TCR beta chains as cytomegalovirus-associated. The likely explanation for a cluster of highly shared sequence variants was sequencing artifact. Later genetic work tied a missense DCLRE1C variant to beta-chain V and J trimming.

PCR was performed using 60 Vbeta and 13 Jbeta primers. TCRdb's table, derived via immunoSEQ multiplex PCR, lists solely in-frame clones and lacks some. The sample yields 210,000 or so clones, around 89% seen once. Germline CDR1 is SEHNR and CDR2 is FQNEAQ (reference sequence). This CDR3 has 18 residues. The V segment lost 1 base and the J segment 0 bases; nucleotides outside the gene matches: 8. On this clone itself: Its cognate antigen is unknown.

The chain couples TRBV7-9 to TRBJ1-4; 7 bases are shared with TRBD1. Sequenced: PBMCs. This TCR derives from a woman aged 18-29 years in good health and CMV-seronegative. The CDR3 bases are TGTGCCAGCAGCTTAGTTTCTAAGGGGGCAACAACTAATGAAAAACTGTTTTTT. Amino acid sequence: CASSLVSKGATTNEKLFF.